Following are 19 T cell receptor beta chains from one sample sequenced in a study of cytomegalovirus exposure and HLA in healthy donors. The PCR contained 60 Vbeta and 13 Jbeta primers. Using immunoSEQ multiplex PCR, the repertoire was profiled, and TCRdb retains in-frame clones only, with some absent. Here the sample spans 150,000 to 190,000 clones, approximately 72% being singletons. Specimen: PBMCs. Every receptor here comes from a man between 18 and 35 years old in good health and CMV-seronegative.

The V call is TRBV11-2, the J call TRBJ2-2; D unresolved. Trimming took 8 bases from V and 0 from J, leaving 13 bases between them. Looked up from germline, CDR1 is SGHAT and CDR2 is FQNNGV. This CDR3 is 15 amino acids long. The CDR3 loop is CASSTLGSNTGELFF. In DNA form, the CDR3 reads TGTGCCAGCTCGACTCTGGGTTCGAACACCGGGGAGCTGTTTTTT.

The chain joins TRBV6-1 to TRBJ1-1, with TRBD1 as a possible D gene (6 bases). Germline V gives CDR1 MNHNS, CDR2 SASEGT. The CDR3 runs 15 residues. V lost 5 bases and J lost 5, with 18 bases in between. The CDR3: CASSKGSKTGTEAFF. DNA of the CDR3: TGTGCCAGCAGTAAAGGATCAAAGACAGGTACTGAAGCTTTCTTT.

Only a few counts were recorded for this clone. V and J are TRBV9 and TRBJ2-4, with TRBD1 matching over 9 bases. The CDR3 extends over 13 amino acids. Looked up from germline, CDR1 is SGDLS and CDR2 is YYNGEE. V trimming: 4 bases; J trimming: 7 bases; junction bases outside the gene matches: 3. CDR3 sequence: CASSRDRGNIQYF. CDR3 in DNA: TGTGCCAGCAGCAGAGACAGGGGGAACATTCAGTACTTC.

This clone was observed a single time. Other DNA sequences within the sample encode an identical CDR3. The rearrangement links TRBV6-5 to TRBJ2-7; the match to TRBD2 covers 10 bases. Trimming cost V 5 bases and J 0 bases; bases outside gene matches: 4. From germline, CDR1 is MNHEY and CDR2 SVGAGI. This CDR3 has 15 amino acids. The CDR3 coding sequence is TGTGCCAGCAGTCTTGGACTAGCGGCCTCCTACGAGCAGTACTTC. It translates to CASSLGLAASYEQYF.

This chain uses TRBV6-1 with TRBJ1-1; possibly TRBD1 for D (5 bases). The V gene's germline CDR1 is MNHNS and CDR2 SASEGT. Between the trimmed V and J ends, which lost 9 bases and 4 bases, there was a span of 15 bases. The CDR3 sequence is 13 residues long. DNA for the CDR3: TGTGCCAGTCTAGGCCCGGGGGGCACTGAAGCTTTCTTT. Encoded protein: CASLGPGGTEAFF.

The V gene is TRBV11-2, the J gene TRBJ2-1, with unresolved D. The CDR3 loop spans 12 amino acids. V lost 1 base and J 9 bases, leaving 7 bases between the germline ends. Germline values: CDR1 SGHAT, CDR2 FQNNGV. The CDR3 loop is CASSLVRGEQFF. CDR3 nucleotides: TGTGCCAGCAGCTTAGTTAGAGGTGAGCAGTTCTTC.

The chain links TRBV5-1 to TRBJ2-4; tentatively, D is TRBD2 (5 bases). Germline loops: CDR1 SGHRS, CDR2 YFSETQ. The CDR3 sequence is 15 residues long. Trimming cost V 4 bases and J 1 base, with 12 bases left between them. The CDR3 nucleotides are TGCGCCAGCAGCCAGTCCCCGGGGGCCAAAAACATTCAGTACTTC. It is translated as CASSQSPGAKNIQYF. Combining the CDR3 with reference TRBV5-1 and TRBJ2-4 gives the whole variable domain KAGVTQTPRYLIKTRGQQVTLSCSPISGHRSVSWYQQTPGQGLQFLFEYFSETQRNKGNFPGRFSGRQFSNSRSEMNVSTLELGDSALYLCASSQSPGAKNIQYFGAGTRLSVL.

The rearrangement uses TRBV4-1 and TRBJ2-5; 14 positions agree with TRBD2. CDR3 length: 15 residues. Germline trimming cut 7 bases from V and 5 bases from J; bases unmatched to any gene: 6. CDR1 and CDR2 (germline): MGHRA, YSYEKL. Here the CDR3 reads CASKKGTSGSETQYF. CDR3 nucleotide sequence: TGCGCCAGCAAAAAGGGGACTAGCGGGAGCGAGACCCAGTACTTC.

This sequence joins TRBV27 and TRBJ1-1, with D perhaps matching TRBD1 (6 bases). Germline values: CDR1 MNHEY, CDR2 SMNVEV (reference sequence). V lost 8 bases and J lost 1, with 17 bases in between. The CDR3 spans 15 residues. The CDR3 sequence: CASLPGGGWNTEAFF. CDR3 nucleotide sequence: TGTGCCAGCTTACCCGGGGGGGGCTGGAACACTGAAGCTTTCTTT.

This clone was seen a single time. V is TRBV9 and J is TRBJ1-1; the D is unclear. V was pared by 0 bases and J by 2 bases, with 17 bases between. Germline lookup yields CDR1 SGDLS and CDR2 YYNGEE. CDR3 size: 17 residues. The CDR3 spells CASSVGLGDNLNTEAFF. As DNA, the CDR3 is TGTGCCAGCAGCGTAGGACTGGGAGACAACTTAAACACTGAAGCTTTCTTT.

This chain uses TRBV2 with TRBJ1-5, with D possibly being TRBD1 (5 bases). CDR1 is SNHLY, CDR2 FYNNEI, per germline. V was cut by 7 bases and J by 1 base, with 11 bases left in between. The CDR3 contains 14 residues. CDR3 nucleotide sequence: TGTGCCAGCATGGGGCCGGCAAGCAATCAGCCCCAGCATTTT. It translates to CASMGPASNQPQHF.

The chain couples TRBV5-1 to TRBJ2-3; D unresolved. The V end lost 1 base, the J end lost 0 bases, and 12 bases lay between the germline ends. CDR1 and CDR2 (germline): SGHRS, YFSETQ. This CDR3 comprises 16 residues. The CDR3, as DNA: TGCGCCAGCAGCTTGTCGGAGCATACTAGCACAGATACGCAGTATTTT. As protein: CASSLSEHTSTDTQYF.

The rearrangement uses TRBV12-5 and TRBJ1-3; D gene unclear. With 5 bases removed from V and 4 bases from J, the gap between germline ends came to 15 bases. Per germline, CDR1 LGHNT and CDR2 FRNRAP. The CDR3 extends over 15 amino acids. The CDR3 DNA is TGTGCTAGTGGTATAGACCCGGCGGGGGGAAACACCATATATTTT. Protein sequence: CASGIDPAGGNTIYF.

Note on this clone: An end of the junction does not agree with germline; a read error may underlie this. V is TRBV7-9 and J is TRBJ1-2; a possible D gene is TRBD1 (6 bases). The CDR3 runs 15 residues. Germline V gene sequence: CDR1 SEHNR, CDR2 FQNEAQ (reference sequence). The CDR3, as DNA: TGTTCCAGCAGCTTAACCAAGACAGGCCCCTATGGCTACACCTTC. This sequence encodes CSSSLTKTGPYGYTF.

J is TRBJ1-1 and V is TRBV15, with TRBD1 matching over 8 bases. The J segment lost 3 bases and the V segment lost 0 bases, leaving 9 bases of the junction unmatched. Germline CDR1 reads LNHNV; CDR2 reads YYDKDF (reference sequence). The CDR3 runs 17 residues. CDR3 DNA: TGTGCCACCAGCAGAGATTTTACAGGGGGGGCGGACACTGAAGCTTTCTTT. Amino acids: CATSRDFTGGADTEAFF.

This clone was seen once. The V and J genes are TRBV12-5 and TRBJ2-7; 9 bases agree with TRBD1. Germline assignment: CDR1 LGHNT and CDR2 FRNRAP. There are 15 residues in the CDR3. V shed 3 bases and J 0 bases; nucleotides not matched to a gene: 3. The chain's CDR3 is CASGFSTGGSYEQYF. The CDR3 bases are TGTGCTAGTGGTTTCTCGACAGGGGGCTCCTACGAGCAGTACTTC.

The chain recombines TRBV7-2 with TRBJ2-1, with 10 bases fitting TRBD2. The germline V gene encodes CDR1 SGHTA and CDR2 FQGNSA. V dropped 5 bases and J dropped 6; count of bases not matched to a gene: 4. This CDR3 contains 14 residues. CDR3 in DNA: TGTGCCAGCAGCCAAGAGCGGGAGGGCAATGAGCAGTTCTTC. It translates to CASSQEREGNEQFF.

This clone was detected a few times. The V gene is TRBV7-9, the J gene TRBJ2-5, with TRBD2 matching over 7 bases. The germline V gene encodes CDR1 SEHNR and CDR2 FQNEAQ (reference sequence). The CDR3 is 15 amino acids. Germline trimming cut 2 bases from V and 6 bases from J; bases unmatched to any gene: 9. The CDR3 DNA sequence: TGTGCCAGCAGCTTAATGGGTGTGGGGGGGAAGACCCAGTACTTC. This gives the protein CASSLMGVGGKTQYF.

V is TRBV10-1 and J is TRBJ2-3, with 7 bases matching TRBD1. The junction had 0 bases not matched to a gene; V was cut back by 2 bases and J by 1 base. Per germline, CDR1 WNHNN and CDR2 SYGVQD (reference sequence). CDR3 length equals 14 residues. CDR3 nucleotide sequence: TGCGCCAGCAGTGAGACAGGGGGCACAGATACGCAGTATTTT. It yields the protein CASSETGGTDTQYF.